The sequence of this TCR beta chain was determined in a study of Ad26.COV2.S vaccination and SARS-CoV-2 variants. Whole-study findings and limits: Following vaccination, spike-specific CD8+ and CD4+ T cell responses reportedly exhibited substantial breadth.

On this clone itself: The antigen remains unidentified.

Clones were read by immunoSEQ multiplex PCR, and TCRdb kept only the in-frame ones, dropping some. The profile shows about 430,000 clones, 90% of them singletons. Germline V lookup: CDR1 SGHTA, CDR2 FQGTGA. The CDR3 has 15 amino acids. The J segment lost 1 base and the V segment lost 2 bases, leaving 2 bases of the junction unmatched. Treatment here: around 19 received Ad26.COV2.S at low or high dose, single or two shots; about 5 received placebo; per-sample allocation not given. The samples were gathered on day 63 after the first injection of vaccine or placebo. The chain recombines TRBV7-3 with TRBJ2-1; TRBD1 matches 7 bases. The TCR sequence derives from a person aged 18-60 years who received the Ad26.COV2.S COVID-19 vaccine or a placebo. Sequencing was performed on peripheral blood, taken in a trial of Ad26.COV2.S vaccine versus placebo. This chain's CDR3 is CASSLGDSSYNEQFF. The CDR3 bases are TGTGCCAGCAGCTTAGGGGACAGTTCCTACAATGAGCAGTTCTTC.